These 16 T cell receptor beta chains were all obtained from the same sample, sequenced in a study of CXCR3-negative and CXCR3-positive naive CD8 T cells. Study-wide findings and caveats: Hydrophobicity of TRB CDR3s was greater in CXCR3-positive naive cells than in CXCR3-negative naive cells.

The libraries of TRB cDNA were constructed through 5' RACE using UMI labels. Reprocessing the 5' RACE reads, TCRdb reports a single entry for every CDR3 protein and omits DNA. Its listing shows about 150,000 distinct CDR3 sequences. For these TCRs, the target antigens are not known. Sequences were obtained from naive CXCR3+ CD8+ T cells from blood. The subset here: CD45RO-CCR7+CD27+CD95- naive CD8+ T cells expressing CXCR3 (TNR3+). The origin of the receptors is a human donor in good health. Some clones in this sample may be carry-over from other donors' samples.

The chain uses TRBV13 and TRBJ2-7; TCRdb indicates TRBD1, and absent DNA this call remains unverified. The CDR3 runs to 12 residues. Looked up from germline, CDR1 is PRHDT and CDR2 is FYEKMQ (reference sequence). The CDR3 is CATQGQIYEQYF.

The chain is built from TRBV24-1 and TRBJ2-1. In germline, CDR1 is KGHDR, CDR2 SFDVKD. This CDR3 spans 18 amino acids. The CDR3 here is CATSDSQWRLSSYNEQFF.

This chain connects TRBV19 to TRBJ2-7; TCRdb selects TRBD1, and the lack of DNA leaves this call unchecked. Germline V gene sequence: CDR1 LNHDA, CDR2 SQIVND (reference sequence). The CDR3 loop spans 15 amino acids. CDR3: CASSISGASGYEQYF.

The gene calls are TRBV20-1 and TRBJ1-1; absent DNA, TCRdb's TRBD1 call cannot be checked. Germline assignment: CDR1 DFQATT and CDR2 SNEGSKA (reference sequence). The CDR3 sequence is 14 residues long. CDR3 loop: CSARLPDRVTEAFF.

The CDR3: CASSPDRGTYEQYF. The chain employs TRBV4-1 and TRBJ2-7. Germline values: CDR1 MGHRA, CDR2 YSYEKL. The CDR3 is 14 amino acids.

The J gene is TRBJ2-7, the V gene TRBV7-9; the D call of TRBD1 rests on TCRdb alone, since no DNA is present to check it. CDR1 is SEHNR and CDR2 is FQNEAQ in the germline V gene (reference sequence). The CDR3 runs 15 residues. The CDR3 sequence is CASSLWTGKTYEQYF.

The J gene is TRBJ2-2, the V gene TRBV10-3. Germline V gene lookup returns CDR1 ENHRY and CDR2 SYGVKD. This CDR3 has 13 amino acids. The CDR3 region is CAIRRDDTGELFF.

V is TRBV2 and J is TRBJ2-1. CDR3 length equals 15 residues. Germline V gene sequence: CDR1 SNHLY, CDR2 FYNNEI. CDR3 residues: CASSEKGRSYNEQFF.

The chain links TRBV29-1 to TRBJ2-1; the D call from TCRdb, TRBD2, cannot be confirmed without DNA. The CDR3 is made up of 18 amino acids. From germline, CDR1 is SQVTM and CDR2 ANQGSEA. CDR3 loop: CSVEDIASGRKQGDEQFF.

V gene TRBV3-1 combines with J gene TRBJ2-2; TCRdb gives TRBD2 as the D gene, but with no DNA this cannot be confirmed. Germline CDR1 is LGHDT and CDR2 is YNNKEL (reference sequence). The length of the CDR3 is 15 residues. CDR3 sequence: CASSPLEGNTGELFF.

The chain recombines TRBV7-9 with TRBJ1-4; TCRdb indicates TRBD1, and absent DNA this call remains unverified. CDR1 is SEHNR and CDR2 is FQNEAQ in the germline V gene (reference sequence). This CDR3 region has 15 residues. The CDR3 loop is CASSLGQGPNEKLFF.

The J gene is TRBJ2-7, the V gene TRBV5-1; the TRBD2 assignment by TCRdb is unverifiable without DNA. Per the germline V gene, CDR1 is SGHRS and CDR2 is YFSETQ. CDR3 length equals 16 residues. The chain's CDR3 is CASSSGGLAGLYEQYF.

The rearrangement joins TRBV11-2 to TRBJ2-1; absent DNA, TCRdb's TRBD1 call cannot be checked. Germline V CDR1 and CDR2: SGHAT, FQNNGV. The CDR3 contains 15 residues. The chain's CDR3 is CASSLPGQPNNEQFF. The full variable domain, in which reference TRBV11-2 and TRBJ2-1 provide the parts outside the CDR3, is EAGVAQSPRYKIIEKRQSVAFWCNPISGHATLYWYQQILGQGPKLLIQFQNNGVVDDSQLPKDRFSAERLKGVDSTLKIQPAKLEDSAVYLCASSLPGQPNNEQFFGPGTRLTVL.

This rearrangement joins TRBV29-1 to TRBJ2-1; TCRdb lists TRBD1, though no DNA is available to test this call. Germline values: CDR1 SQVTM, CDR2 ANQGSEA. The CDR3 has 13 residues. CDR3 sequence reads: CSATDRGDNEQFF.

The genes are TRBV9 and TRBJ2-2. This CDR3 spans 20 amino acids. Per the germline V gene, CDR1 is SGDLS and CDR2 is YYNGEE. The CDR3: CASSVLGLWTDGPNTGELFF.

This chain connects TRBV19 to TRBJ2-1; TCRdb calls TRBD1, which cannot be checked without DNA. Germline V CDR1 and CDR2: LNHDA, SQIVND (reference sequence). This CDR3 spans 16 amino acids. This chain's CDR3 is CASSIFGTGGRSEQFF.